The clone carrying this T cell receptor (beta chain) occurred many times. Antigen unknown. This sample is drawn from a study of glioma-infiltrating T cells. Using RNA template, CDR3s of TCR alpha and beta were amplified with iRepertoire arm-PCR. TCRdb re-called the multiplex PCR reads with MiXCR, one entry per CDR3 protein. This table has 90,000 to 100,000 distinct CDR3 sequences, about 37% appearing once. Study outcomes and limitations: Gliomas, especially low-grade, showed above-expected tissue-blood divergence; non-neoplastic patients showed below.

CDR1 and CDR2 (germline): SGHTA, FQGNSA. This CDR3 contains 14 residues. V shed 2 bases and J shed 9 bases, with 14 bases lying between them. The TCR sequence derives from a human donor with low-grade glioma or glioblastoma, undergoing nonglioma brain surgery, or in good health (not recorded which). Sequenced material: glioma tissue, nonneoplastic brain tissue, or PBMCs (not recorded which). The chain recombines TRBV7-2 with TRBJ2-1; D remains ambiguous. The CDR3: CASSLLGVDREQFF. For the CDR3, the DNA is TGTGCCAGCAGCTTACTCGGAGTGGATCGTGAGCAGTTCTTC.